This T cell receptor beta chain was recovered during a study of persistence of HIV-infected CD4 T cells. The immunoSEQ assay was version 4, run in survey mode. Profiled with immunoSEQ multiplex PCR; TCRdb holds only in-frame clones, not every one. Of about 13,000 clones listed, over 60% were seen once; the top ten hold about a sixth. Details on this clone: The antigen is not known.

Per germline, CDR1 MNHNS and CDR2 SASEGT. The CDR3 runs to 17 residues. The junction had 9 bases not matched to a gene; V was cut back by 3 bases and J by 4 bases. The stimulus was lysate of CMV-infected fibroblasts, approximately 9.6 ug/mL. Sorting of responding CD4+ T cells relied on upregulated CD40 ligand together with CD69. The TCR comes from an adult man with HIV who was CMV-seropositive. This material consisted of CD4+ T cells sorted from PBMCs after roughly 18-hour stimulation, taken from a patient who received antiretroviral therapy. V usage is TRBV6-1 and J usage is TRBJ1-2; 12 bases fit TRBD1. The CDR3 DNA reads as TGTGCCAGCAGTGATTTTACAGGGACAGGGGGCACCTATGGCTACACCTTC. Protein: CASSDFTGTGGTYGYTF.